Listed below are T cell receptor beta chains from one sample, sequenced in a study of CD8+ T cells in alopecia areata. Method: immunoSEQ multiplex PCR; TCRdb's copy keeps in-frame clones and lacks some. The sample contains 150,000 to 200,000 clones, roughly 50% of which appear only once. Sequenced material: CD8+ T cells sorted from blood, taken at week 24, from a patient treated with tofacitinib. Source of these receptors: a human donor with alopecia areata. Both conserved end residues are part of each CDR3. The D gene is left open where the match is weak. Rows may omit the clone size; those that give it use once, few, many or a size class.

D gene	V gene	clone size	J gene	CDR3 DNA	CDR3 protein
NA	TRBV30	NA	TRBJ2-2	TGTGCCTGGACCCCGGCCCAGTACACCGGGGAGCTGTTTTTT	CAWTPAQYTGELFF
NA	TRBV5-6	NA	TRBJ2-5	TGTGCCAGCAGCCCCGGTGGGGCCGGAAATCTCCTGACCCAGTACTTC	CASSPGGAGNLLTQYF
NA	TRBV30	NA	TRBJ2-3	TGTGCCTGGGGGGTTGGAGGGCCCACAGATACGCAGTATTTT	CAWGVGGPTDTQYF
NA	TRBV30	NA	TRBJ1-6	TGTGCCTGCGAATGGGGGGGCATAGGTTCACCCCTCCACTTT	CACEWGGIGSPLHF
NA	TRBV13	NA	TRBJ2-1	TGTGCCAGCAGTCGTGGTCTTGAGCAGTTCTTC	CASSRGLEQFF
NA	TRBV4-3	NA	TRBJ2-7	TGCGCCAGCAGCCAAGATCGGAACTCTCGGTACGAGCAGTACTTC	CASSQDRNSRYEQYF
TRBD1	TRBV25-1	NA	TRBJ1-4	TGTGCCACCTTGGACAGGGCTAATGAAAAACTGTTTTTT	CATLDRANEKLFF
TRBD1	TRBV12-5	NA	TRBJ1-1	TGTGCTAGTGGTACCGGACAGGGCCGAGTCACTGAAGCTTTCTTT	CASGTGQGRVTEAFF
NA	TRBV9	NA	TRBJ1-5	TGTGCCAGCAGCGTAGATGGGTTGCGGGATCAGCCCCAGCATTTT	CASSVDGLRDQPQHF
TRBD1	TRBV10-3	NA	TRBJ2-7	TGTGCCATCACCCCCGGGACAGGCTTCGAGCAGTACTTC	CAITPGTGFEQYF
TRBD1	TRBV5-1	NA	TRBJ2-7	TGCGCCAGCAGCTCCTACCGGGACAGCTACGAGCAGTACTTC	CASSSYRDSYEQYF
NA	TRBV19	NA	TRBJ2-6	TGTGCCAGTAGGGCCACTAACTCTGGGGCCAACGTCCTGACTTTC	CASRATNSGANVLTF
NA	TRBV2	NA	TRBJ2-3	TGTGCCAGCAGTGTTGAGCCTAGCACAGATACGCAGTATTTT	CASSVEPSTDTQYF
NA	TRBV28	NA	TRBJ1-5	TGTGCCAGCACCCCCTGGGGGGGAAGCAATCAGCCCCAGCATTTT	CASTPWGGSNQPQHF
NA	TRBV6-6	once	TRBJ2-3	TGTGCCAGCACGAGGGGTACGGATACGCAGTATTTT	CASTRGTDTQYF
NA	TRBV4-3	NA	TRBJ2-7	TGCGCCAGCAGCCAAGCGACCGGACCCTACGAGCAGTACTTC	CASSQATGPYEQYF
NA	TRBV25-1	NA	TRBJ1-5	TGTGCCAGCAGTGAATCTGGGATGGGGCAGCCCCAGCATTTT	CASSESGMGQPQHF
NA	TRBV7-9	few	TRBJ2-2	TGTGCCAGCAGCTCGACCGGAAACTACGGGGAGCTGTTTTTT	CASSSTGNYGELFF
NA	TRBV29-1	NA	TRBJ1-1	TGCAGCGGATATGACAGGGAAGCTTTCTTT	CSGYDREAFF
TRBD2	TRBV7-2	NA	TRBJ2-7	TGTGCCAGCAGCTACGGACTAGCGGCCTACGAGCAGTACTTC	CASSYGLAAYEQYF
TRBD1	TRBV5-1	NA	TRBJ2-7	TGCGCCAGCAGCCCGGAAAACGGACAGGGCGCATACGAGCAGTACTTC	CASSPENGQGAYEQYF
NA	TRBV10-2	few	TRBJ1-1	TGCGCCAGCAACGACGGGGGTGAAGCTTTCTTT	CASNDGGEAFF
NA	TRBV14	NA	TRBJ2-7	TGTGCCAGCAGCCCCGGTAGGTACGGGGAGCAGTACTTC	CASSPGRYGEQYF
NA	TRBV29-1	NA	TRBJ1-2	TGCAGCGTTGACCCCGGGCAGGCCGGGGGTGGCTACACCTTC	CSVDPGQAGGGYTF
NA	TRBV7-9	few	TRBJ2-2	TGTGCCAGCAGCTTAGGAGGATGGGGCACCGGGGAGCTGTTTTTT	CASSLGGWGTGELFF
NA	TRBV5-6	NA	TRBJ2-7	TGTGCCAGCAGTACGACCTTAAGCTACGAGCAGTACTTC	CASSTTLSYEQYF
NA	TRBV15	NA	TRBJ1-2	TGTGCCACCACCGTCCGACAGAGCAACTATGGCTACACCTTC	CATTVRQSNYGYTF
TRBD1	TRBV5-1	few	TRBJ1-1	TGCGCCAGCAGCCCGCGGACAGGGGTGGAATTGCCTGAAGCTTTCTTT	CASSPRTGVELPEAFF
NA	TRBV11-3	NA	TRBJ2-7	TGTGCCAGCAGCATTGGGGCCGGAGCCTACGAGCAGTACTTC	CASSIGAGAYEQYF
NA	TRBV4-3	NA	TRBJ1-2	TGCGCCAGCAGCCAAGAAGCAGCAGGCGACTATGGCTACACCTTC	CASSQEAAGDYGYTF
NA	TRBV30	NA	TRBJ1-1	TGTGCCTGGAGTCGGGGAGCAGGGAGTGAAGCTTTCTTT	CAWSRGAGSEAFF
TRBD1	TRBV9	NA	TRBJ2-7	TGTGCCAGCAGCGTTGGGACAGGTGGGACCTACGAGCAGTACTTC	CASSVGTGGTYEQYF
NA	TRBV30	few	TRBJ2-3	TGTGCCTGGAGTATGGGTCGGGCTAGCACAGATACGCAGTATTTT	CAWSMGRASTDTQYF
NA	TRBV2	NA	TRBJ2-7	TGTGCCAGCAGTGAGGAGACAGGCGGCGAGCAGTACTTC	CASSEETGGEQYF